This TCR beta chain appears in the sequencing data of a study of technical replicates of blood from four donors. TCRdb keeps only in-frame clones here, not all; method: immunoSEQ multiplex PCR. This table holds roughly 65,000 clones, around 85% found once. With 0 bases removed from V and 1 base from J, the gap between germline ends came to 6 bases. From germline, CDR1 is KGHSH and CDR2 LQKENI. The CDR3 contains 14 residues. The receptor's source is a human donor in good health. Some clones in this sample may be carry-over from other donors' samples. What was sequenced was PBMCs. The chain links TRBV18 to TRBJ1-2; no clear D. The CDR3 DNA follows: TGTGCCAGCTCACCACCGCACAGTAACTATGGCTACACCTTC. As protein: CASSPPHSNYGYTF.